This T cell receptor (beta chain) was captured in a study of glioma-infiltrating T cells. General study points: CDR3 overlap between tissue and blood was very small.

Using RNA template, CDR3s of TCR alpha and beta were amplified with iRepertoire arm-PCR. TCRdb recomputed calls from the multiplex PCR reads with MiXCR, one row per CDR3 protein. Among 110,000 or so distinct CDR3 sequences, 20% to 30% were seen once, and the ten largest hold 35%. This clonotype was observed at least ten times. Its antigen is unknown. This CDR3 contains 15 residues. Per the germline V gene, CDR1 is MNHNS and CDR2 is SASEGT. V was clipped by 5 bases and J by 8 bases, with 18 bases between them. This chain uses TRBV6-1 with TRBJ1-4, with D possibly being TRBD1 (5 bases). This TCR was sampled from a human donor with low-grade glioma or glioblastoma, undergoing nonglioma brain surgery, or in good health (not recorded which). Sequenced input: glioma tissue, nonneoplastic brain tissue, or PBMCs (not recorded which). DNA for the CDR3: TGTGCCAGCAGTTACGCGGCAGGGCCAGGAGAAAAACTGTTTTTT. Its translation is CASSYAAGPGEKLFF.